This TCR beta chain was retrieved from a study of human CD4 T cells and Enterobacteriaceae (dated by TCRdb to 2019 to 2021). With regard to the full study: Stimulating bacteria were E. coli, K. pneumoniae, E. aerogenes, S. flexneri, S. sonnei, S. typhimurium and S. aureus, heat-inactivated after culture.

In this sample, this clone turned up a few times. Per-base quality was not reported, and no clone a single base away is much larger than it. CFSE-low antigen-reactive cultures were sequenced at survey level, with detection sensitivity of one cell in 40,000. Genomic DNA was extracted from cell pellets with the QIAamp DNA Micro Kit, and its quantity and purity were checked by spectrophotometry. The immunoSEQ multiplex PCR assay was used to amplify TCR Vbeta CDR3 regions. The amplicons were sequenced on the Illumina HiSeq platform. The retrieved sequences were 87 nucleotides long and included the CDR3 region. Regarding the original processing steps: A clonotype was defined as a unique productive TCR Vbeta nucleotide sequence and was quantified by productive template frequency from ImmunoSEQ Analyzer V3.0. Expanded clonotypes were defined using a threshold set at the top 5th percentile of each repertoire ranked by frequency. Repertoire overlap was calculated as Chao-Jaccard with the R package fossil and was visualized by nonmetric multidimensional scaling with the R package MASS. The immuneACCESS repertoire file appears here via TCRdb, limited to in-frame rearrangements. These files lack a portion of the clones; in checked studies, under half of the deficit traces to unresolved V genes, and the cause of the others is not known. The V and J calls and the clone size are those of that table, but D and trimming were determined from the DNA. For this sample the table gives hundreds of clones, of which roughly 40% were detected only once. In total, the top ten clones hold under 60% of the sample.

The research as a whole found: Enterobacteriaceae-reactive repertoires were polyclonal but contained fewer clonotypes than S. aureus- or M. tuberculosis-reactive repertoires, and they co-clustered together. Clonotypes shared across Enterobacteriaceae cultures accounted for roughly 26-49% of unique rearrangements but about 60-93% of templates, whereas sharing with control bacteria was rare.

After 6-7 days, proliferating activated T cells were FACS-sorted as CFSE-low CD25+ ICOS+ cells. Sorted memory CD4+ T cells were CFSE-labeled and cultured at a 2:1 ratio with irradiated autologous monocytes pulsed with antigen. On a FACSAria III, memory CD4+ T cells were FACS-sorted to over 98% purity, defined as all CD4+ cells except CD45RA+CCR7+CD95- naive cells. Healthy donor blood was obtained from blood donation centers in Switzerland. Total CD4+ T cells and monocytes were enriched by positive selection with CD4 and CD14 magnetic microbeads. CD8+, CD14+, CD16+, CD56+, CD19+ and CD25-bright cells were excluded prior to sorting. The bacteria were heat-inactivated at 60 degrees C for 2 to 3 hours and added at 2 to 2.5 particles per monocyte, and M. tuberculosis lysate was used at approximately 3 ug/ml. TCR Vbeta genes were sequenced from CFSE-low memory CD4+ T cells that proliferated after primary stimulation with Enterobacteriaceae or control bacteria. Each bacteria-reactive repertoire was analyzed in two to four different donors across two independent experiments. Ficoll-Paque Plus was used to isolate peripheral blood mononuclear cells from donor blood.

The sequencing sample was made of bacteria-reactive CD4+ T cells grown in culture. The sample's cell subset or site label, decoded: CFSE-low proliferating memory CD4 T cells sorted after in vitro stimulation with a heat-inactivated bacterium or M. tuberculosis lysate. The sequence came from a human donor in good health.

The CDR3 has the sequence CASSPQGRGNEQFF. At the DNA level, the sequence is TGTGCCAGCAGCCCGCAGGGGCGCGGAAATGAGCAGTTCTTC. The rearranged chain carries TRBV28 and TRBJ2-1, and possibly TRBD1, on 6 matching bases. CDR1 is given as MDHEN and CDR2 as SYDVKM, both from the germline V gene. Counted from cysteine to phenylalanine, this CDR3 has 14 amino acids. Only the CDR3 DNA is retained, 42 bases long and in frame from the first base. The V end loses 6 bases and the J end loses 7 bases, and a stretch of 16 bases separates them.